The rows below give T cell receptor beta chains drawn from one sample of a study of CDR3 diversity in severe acne. TCRdb reprocessed the PCR reads via MiXCR and lists one record per CDR3 protein. The table lists 90,000 or so distinct CDR3 sequences, around 50% of them singletons, with around 9.1% in the top ten. The sequencing sample was made of blood. The receptor set was obtained from a male donor in good health, serving as a control. The CDR3 runs from the conserved cysteine through the conserved F or W. Fields, in order: clone size, D gene, V gene, J gene, CDR3 DNA, CDR3 protein. The D gene is left open where the match is weak. Size tells how often a clone was seen (once, few, many) or the class of an expanded clone, and some rows leave it out.

abundance: few
d_gene: NA
v_gene: TRBV11-2
j_gene: TRBJ2-6
CDR3nt: TGTGCCAGCAGCTTATCTCGAGTCCCCTTCGGTGGGGCCAACGTCCTGACTTTC
CDR3aa: CASSLSRVPFGGANVLTF

abundance: NA
d_gene: TRBD1
v_gene: TRBV20-1
j_gene: TRBJ1-2
CDR3nt: TGCAGTGCTCAGAGGGGGACAGGGCGAGCAGATGGCTACACCTTC
CDR3aa: CSAQRGTGRADGYTF

abundance: NA
d_gene: TRBD1
v_gene: TRBV4-2
j_gene: TRBJ2-7
CDR3nt: TGTGCCAGCAGCCTCGGGACAGGGAGTTTCAACGAGCAGTACTTC
CDR3aa: CASSLGTGSFNEQYF

abundance: NA
d_gene: NA
v_gene: TRBV2
j_gene: TRBJ2-3
CDR3nt: TGTGCCAGCGGGGGAGGCACGAGCACAGATACGCAGTATTTT
CDR3aa: CASGGGTSTDTQYF

abundance: NA
d_gene: NA
v_gene: TRBV12-3/TRBV12-4
j_gene: TRBJ1-1
CDR3nt: TGTGCCAGCACCCTGAGGGCTAGCGGGAAGAACACTGAAGCTTTCTTT
CDR3aa: CASTLRASGKNTEAFF

abundance: many
d_gene: NA
v_gene: TRBV7-9
j_gene: TRBJ1-1
CDR3nt: TGTGCCAGCAGCACGTCCGGGGATTCTGGAGCTTTCTTT
CDR3aa: CASSTSGDSGAFF

abundance: NA
d_gene: TRBD2
v_gene: TRBV5-5
j_gene: TRBJ2-5
CDR3nt: TGTGCCAGCAGCCCTAGCGGGGTTTTGGATCAGCCCCAGTACTTC
CDR3aa: CASSPSGVLDQPQYF

abundance: many
d_gene: NA
v_gene: TRBV9
j_gene: TRBJ2-2
CDR3nt: TGTGCCAGCAGCGTAGAGAACACCGGGGAGCTGTTTTTT
CDR3aa: CASSVENTGELFF

abundance: many
d_gene: TRBD1
v_gene: TRBV29-1
j_gene: TRBJ1-1
CDR3nt: TGCAGCGTTGAAGGTTGGGACAGGGGGAACACTGAAGCTTTCTTT
CDR3aa: CSVEGWDRGNTEAFF

abundance: few
d_gene: NA
v_gene: TRBV20-1
j_gene: TRBJ2-7
CDR3nt: TGCAGCGCGACATCCTACTCCTACGAGCAGTACTTC
CDR3aa: CSATSYSYEQYF

abundance: NA
d_gene: NA
v_gene: TRBV19
j_gene: TRBJ1-1
CDR3nt: TGTGCCAGTAGTCGGACGAACACTGAAGCTTTCTTT
CDR3aa: CASSRTNTEAFF

abundance: NA
d_gene: TRBD2
v_gene: TRBV25-1
j_gene: TRBJ2-1
CDR3nt: TGTGCCAGCAGTGACTCCGGGACTAGCGGGGGGGGCAATGAGCAGTTCTTC
CDR3aa: CASSDSGTSGGGNEQFF

abundance: NA
d_gene: NA
v_gene: TRBV7-9
j_gene: TRBJ1-5
CDR3nt: TGTGCCAGCAGCTTGGACCTACATCAGCTCCAGCATTTT
CDR3aa: CASSLDLHQLQHF

abundance: many
d_gene: TRBD2
v_gene: TRBV6-4
j_gene: TRBJ2-7
CDR3nt: TGTGCCAGCAGTGACGGGGGGGGCGAGCAGTACTTC
CDR3aa: CASSDGGGEQYF

abundance: NA
d_gene: NA
v_gene: TRBV30
j_gene: TRBJ1-2
CDR3nt: TGTGCCTGGAGCGTAGACCGCTCCTATGGCTACACCTTC
CDR3aa: CAWSVDRSYGYTF

abundance: medium-sized
d_gene: NA
v_gene: TRBV4-1
j_gene: TRBJ2-7
CDR3nt: TGCGCCAGCAGCACGGACCCGCGGGGTCTACGGGCCTACGAGCAGTACTTC
CDR3aa: CASSTDPRGLRAYEQYF